One and the same sample provided the 4 T cell receptor beta chains below, sequenced in a study of T cell responses to AZD1222 COVID-19 vaccine. Only in-frame clones appear in the TCRdb table, and some are missing; sequencing was by immunoSEQ multiplex PCR. The sample lists approximately 150,000 clones; roughly 89% were seen once. This specimen consisted of peripheral blood, obtained on day 0 of AZD1222 vaccination. The receptors come from an adult in good health.

This CDR3 reads CASSLDGRRSSTDTQYF. The DNA for the CDR3 is TGCGCCAGCAGCTTGGATGGCAGACGATCTAGCACAGATACGCAGTATTTT. V and J are TRBV5-1 and TRBJ2-3, with D hard to call. V lost 0 bases, J lost 0 bases, and 14 bases lay in between. CDR1 is SGHRS, CDR2 YFSETQ, per germline. This CDR3 contains 17 residues.

The chain joins TRBV19 to TRBJ1-1; 8 nucleotides line up with TRBD1. The CDR3 is 15 residues long. Germline assignment: CDR1 LNHDA and CDR2 SQIVND (reference sequence). The V gene end was trimmed by 6 bases and the J gene end by 1 base; junction bases not matched to a gene: 7. This chain's CDR3 is CASSRGLLSNTEAFF. The DNA of the CDR3 is TGTGCCAGTAGCAGGGGGCTCCTTTCGAACACTGAAGCTTTCTTT.

The chain has TRBV7-9 and TRBJ1-6, with D maybe TRBD1 (5 bases). Germline lookup yields CDR1 SEHNR and CDR2 FQNEAQ (reference sequence). The CDR3 covers 12 residues. V shed 5 bases and J shed 10 bases, with 9 bases lying between them. The chain's CDR3 is CASSVDRSPLHF. CDR3 coding DNA: TGTGCCAGCAGCGTAGACAGATCACCCCTCCACTTT.

J is TRBJ2-2 and V is TRBV27, with 8 bases matching TRBD1. V shed 5 bases and J 5 bases; nucleotides not matched to a gene: 4. Germline loops: CDR1 MNHEY, CDR2 SMNVEV (reference sequence). The CDR3 length is 14 residues. The CDR3 spells CASSTYRGTGELFF. The CDR3 DNA reads as TGTGCCAGCAGTACCTACAGGGGGACCGGGGAGCTGTTTTTT.